Below, 29 T cell receptor beta chains from the same sample are listed, as sequenced in a study of CD8 T cells in Susac syndrome. Random hexamers served to reverse transcribe roughly 0.45 to 1 ug RNA. TCRdb recomputed calls from the immunoSEQ multiplex PCR reads with MiXCR, one row per CDR3 protein. The profile shows 150,000 or so distinct CDR3 sequences, just under 95% of them singletons. The sample taken for sequencing was CD4+ T cells from PBMCs. All receptors derive from a human donor in good health.

This clonotype was counted between two and nine times. The V call is TRBV15, the J call TRBJ1-4; unclear D gene. CDR3 size: 14 residues. CDR1 and CDR2 from the germline V gene are LNHNV and YYDKDF (reference sequence). Trimming removed 1 base at V and 7 bases at J, with 10 bases between. The CDR3 sequence is CATSRGGPLEKLFF. The CDR3 nucleotides read TGTGCCACCAGCAGAGGAGGGCCTCTTGAAAAACTGTTTTTT.

This sequence joins TRBV7-2 and TRBJ1-2, with TRBD1 as a possible D gene (6 bases). Per the germline V gene, CDR1 is SGHTA and CDR2 is FQGNSA. V lost 5 bases to trimming and J lost 4 bases, with 17 bases between them. This CDR3 has 15 amino acids. The CDR3 DNA follows: TGTGCCAGCAGCCCCCGAGGGGGTCCGACCTATGGCTACACCTTC. Translated: CASSPRGGPTYGYTF.

The DNA for the CDR3 is TGTGCCAGCAGCTTGGGACTCCTTACTCTGAACACTGAAGCTTTCTTT. Its protein is CASSLGLLTLNTEAFF. The chain has TRBV5-4 and TRBJ1-1; the D is unclear. V gave up 0 bases and J gave up 0 bases, with 12 bases separating them. This CDR3 spans 16 amino acids. The germline V gene encodes CDR1 SGHNT and CDR2 YYREEE (reference sequence).

The J gene is TRBJ2-3, the V gene TRBV6-6, with D perhaps TRBD1 or TRBD2 (5 bases each). V was cut by 0 bases and J by 11 bases, with 15 bases left in between. The CDR3 is made up of 14 amino acids. Per germline, CDR1 MNHNY and CDR2 SVGAGI (reference sequence). The CDR3 sequence: CASSYSEIGTVQYF. Here the CDR3 DNA reads TGTGCCAGCAGTTACTCGGAAATCGGGACCGTGCAGTATTTT.

The chain uses TRBV20-1 and TRBJ2-3; 12 bases are a match to TRBD2. This CDR3 contains 16 residues. Trimming took 0 bases from V and 8 from J; bases not matched to a gene: 9. Per germline, CDR1 DFQATT and CDR2 SNEGSKA (reference sequence). CDR3 sequence (DNA): TGCAGTGCTAGAGACCTAGCGGGGGGGGATTGGAGTACGCAGTATTTT. This gives the protein CSARDLAGGDWSTQYF.

V gene TRBV20-1 combines with J gene TRBJ1-1; D is uncertain. Looked up from germline, CDR1 is DFQATT and CDR2 is SNEGSKA (reference sequence). Trimming took 1 base from V and 3 from J, leaving 9 bases between them. The CDR3 extends over 13 amino acids. The CDR3 reads CSARVGLDTEAFF. The CDR3 DNA sequence: TGCAGTGCTAGAGTGGGGTTGGACACTGAAGCTTTCTTT.

V gene TRBV27 combines with J gene TRBJ1-2; TRBD1 aligns across 8 bases. The CDR3 is 15 residues long. Germline V CDR1 and CDR2: MNHEY, SMNVEV (reference sequence). V dropped 6 bases and J dropped 4; count of bases not matched to a gene: 10. The CDR3 protein is CASRPGTGVFYGYTF. The CDR3 DNA follows: TGTGCCAGCAGGCCCGGGACAGGAGTATTCTATGGCTACACCTTC.

The J gene is TRBJ1-1, the V gene TRBV12-3 or TRBV12-4; D not resolved. V was trimmed by 3 bases and J by 11 bases, leaving 19 bases between them. The CDR3 spans 14 residues. The CDR3 DNA sequence: TGTGCCAGCAGTTTGTACGGGTACACTGGAGGGGCTTTCTTT. Protein: CASSLYGYTGGAFF.

This clonotype was seen once. The chain recombines TRBV11-2 with TRBJ2-5; possibly TRBD1 for D (6 bases). The CDR3 covers 12 residues. Germline CDR1 reads SGHAT; CDR2 reads FQNNGV. Trimming stripped 3 bases from V and 5 bases from J, with 7 bases between. The CDR3 nucleotides read TGTGCCAGCAGCTTCCAGGGGGAGACCCAGTACTTC. This sequence encodes CASSFQGETQYF.

This chain links TRBV6-2 or TRBV6-3 with TRBJ1-1, with a weak D call TRBD1 (6 bases). The length of the CDR3 is 14 residues. V lost 5 bases to trimming and J lost 3 bases, with 13 bases between them. Per the germline V gene, CDR1 is MNHEY and CDR2 is SVGEGT. Written as DNA, the CDR3 is TGTGCCAGCAGTGCATGGGGACACGACACTGAAGCTTTCTTT. This sequence encodes CASSAWGHDTEAFF.

The chain recombines TRBV20-1 with TRBJ1-1, with TRBD1 as a possible D gene (5 bases). Germline V CDR1 and CDR2: DFQATT, SNEGSKA (reference sequence). The germline V and J ends were trimmed by 1 base and 3 bases, with 9 bases remaining between them. The CDR3 length is 13 residues. The CDR3 sequence: CSARAGRDTEAFF. As DNA, the CDR3 is TGCAGTGCTAGAGCAGGGCGGGACACTGAAGCTTTCTTT.

A remark on this clonotype: At one end, the junction sequence differs from germline, possibly due to a read error. The J gene is TRBJ2-7, the V gene TRBV6-5; TRBD1 matches 9 bases. The CDR3 is 14 residues long. Germline-derived CDR1 and CDR2 are MNHEY and SVGAGI. The chain's CDR3 is CAISVGTGTYEQYF. The DNA of the CDR3 is TGTGCCATCAGTGTAGGGACAGGGACCTACGAGCAGTACTTC.

The V call is TRBV7-2, the J call TRBJ2-3; possible D gene TRBD2, 6 bases. V was pared by 5 bases and J by 0 bases, with 18 bases between. This CDR3 is built from 17 residues. Germline CDR1 SGHTA, CDR2 FQGNSA. DNA for the CDR3: TGTGCCAGCAGCCGCCCCGACCAGCGGGCTAGCACAGATACGCAGTATTTT. Protein sequence: CASSRPDQRASTDTQYF.

V is TRBV5-1 and J is TRBJ1-1; the D is unclear. Trimming took off 0 bases at V and 11 bases at J, with 17 bases between the two ends. The V gene's germline CDR1 is SGHRS and CDR2 YFSETQ. CDR3 length equals 14 residues. CDR3 sequence: CASSLVSSPWRAFF. The CDR3, as DNA: TGCGCCAGCAGCTTGGTGTCCAGCCCATGGCGGGCTTTCTTT.

The rearrangement joins TRBV7-9 to TRBJ2-2; D gene uncertain. The CDR3 consists of 11 residues. Trimming removed 10 bases at V and 5 bases at J, with 8 bases between. Germline CDR1 reads SEHNR; CDR2 reads FQNEAQ (reference sequence). This CDR3 is CATAQTGELFF. In DNA, the CDR3 is TGTGCCACCGCGCAGACCGGGGAGCTGTTTTTT.

The rearrangement links TRBV2 to TRBJ1-5; D is unresolved. This CDR3 contains 14 residues. Germline V gene sequence: CDR1 SNHLY, CDR2 FYNNEI. V was clipped by 6 bases and J by 0 bases, with 9 bases between them. Here the CDR3 reads CASSLGNSNQPQHF. DNA for the CDR3: TGTGCCAGCAGCCTAGGTAATAGCAATCAGCCCCAGCATTTT.

The chain is built from TRBV29-1 and TRBJ2-5; D perhaps matches TRBD2 (6 bases). Germline V lookup: CDR1 SQVTM, CDR2 ANQGSEA. The V end was cut by 0 bases, the J end by 9 bases, with 17 bases between. The CDR3 has 14 amino acids. Here the CDR3 DNA reads TGCAGCGTTGAAGATTGGGGGACCCGGAGGGCCCAGTACTTC. Translation gives CSVEDWGTRRAQYF.

The V gene is TRBV6-5, the J gene TRBJ1-6, with D uncertain. Germline CDR1 reads MNHEY; CDR2 reads SVGAGI. V gave up 7 bases and J gave up 10 bases, with 14 bases separating them. The CDR3 has 13 amino acids. For the CDR3, the DNA is TGTGCCAGCACCGCCCGGGGTTTGTCACCCCTCCACTTT. Protein product: CASTARGLSPLHF.

The chain uses TRBV24-1 and TRBJ2-3; D is unresolved. Per germline, CDR1 KGHDR and CDR2 SFDVKD. Trimming shortened V by 1 base and J by 2 bases, and 6 bases separated the two germline ends. The CDR3 spans 14 residues. CDR3 residues: CATSDFKSTDTQYF. The CDR3 region has the DNA TGTGCCACCAGTGATTTCAAGTCCACAGATACGCAGTATTTT.

The chain employs TRBV2 and TRBJ1-1; 9 positions match TRBD1. Germline CDR1 reads SNHLY; CDR2 reads FYNNEI. V shed 7 bases, J shed 9 bases, and the junction held 12 bases outside the gene matches. The CDR3 covers 14 residues. The DNA for the CDR3 is TGTGCCAGCACTAGCCCGGGACAGGGTCTGAAAGCTTTCTTT. Protein: CASTSPGQGLKAFF. Supplemented by reference TRBV2 and TRBJ1-1, the full variable domain reads EPEVTQTPSHQVTQMGQEVILRCVPISNHLYFYWYRQILGQKVEFLVSFYNNEISEKSEIFDDQFSVERPDGSNFTLKIRSTKLEDSAMYFCASTSPGQGLKAFFGQGTRLTVV.

The rearrangement links TRBV7-9 to TRBJ2-3; 7 bases line up with TRBD2. The CDR3 has 15 amino acids. Germline values: CDR1 SEHNR, CDR2 FQNEAQ (reference sequence). V gave up 0 bases and J gave up 4 bases; unmatched junction bases: 4. CDR3 bases: TGTGCCAGCAGCTTAGCGGGGAGGGTGGCAGATACGCAGTATTTT. Its protein is CASSLAGRVADTQYF.

The chain is built from TRBV4-3 and TRBJ2-1, with unresolved D. Germline V gene lookup returns CDR1 LGHNA and CDR2 YSLEER. The CDR3 covers 16 residues. V was clipped by 3 bases and J by 8 bases, with 20 bases between them. This CDR3 reads CASSQAFTSRGHEQFF. The CDR3, as DNA: TGCGCCAGCAGCCAGGCCTTCACCTCCCGAGGTCATGAGCAGTTCTTC.

This clonotype was seen once. CDR3 sequence: CASSLGVRSSSYNEQFF. DNA for the CDR3: TGTGCCAGCAGCTTAGGCGTCCGATCGAGCTCCTACAATGAGCAGTTCTTC. J is TRBJ2-1 and V is TRBV7-8, with D unclear. Trimming cost V 1 base and J 0 bases, with 13 bases left between them. CDR1 and CDR2 (germline): SGHVS, FQNEAQ. The CDR3 covers 17 residues. Together with reference TRBV7-8 and TRBJ2-1, the CDR3 gives the full variable domain: GAGVSQSPRYKVAKRGQDVALRCDPISGHVSLFWYQQALGQGPEFLTYFQNEAQLDKSGLPSDRFFAERPEGSVSTLKIQRTQQEDSAVYLCASSLGVRSSSYNEQFFGPGTRLTVL.

The rearrangement links TRBV20-1 to TRBJ2-5; the D is unclear. Germline V gene lookup returns CDR1 DFQATT and CDR2 SNEGSKA (reference sequence). V was clipped by 3 bases and J by 0 bases, with 17 bases between them. CDR3 length: 16 amino acids. The CDR3 DNA sequence: TGCAGTGCTAGCCCTTTAGTAGCTGGCAACCAAGAGACCCAGTACTTC. Translating gives CSASPLVAGNQETQYF.

A single count supports this clonotype. J is TRBJ2-3 and V is TRBV20-1, with 8 bases lining up with TRBD1. J gave up 2 bases and V 0 bases, and 4 bases lay outside the gene matches. Per the germline V gene, CDR1 is DFQATT and CDR2 is SNEGSKA (reference sequence). The CDR3 contains 15 residues. The CDR3 nucleotides read TGCAGTGCTAGAGATAGGGACAGGAACACAGATACGCAGTATTTT. Translating gives CSARDRDRNTDTQYF.

CDR3 sequence (DNA): TGTGCCAGCAGCTTGGACCCTACCCCCAATGAAAAACTGTTTTTT. Its translation: CASSLDPTPNEKLFF. This chain joins TRBV5-4 and TRBJ1-4; D unclear. V lost 0 bases and J lost 5, with 11 bases in between. This CDR3 region has 15 residues. Germline loops: CDR1 SGHNT, CDR2 YYREEE (reference sequence).

The chain recombines TRBV24-1 with TRBJ2-5; TRBD2 aligns across 7 bases. The CDR3 consists of 16 residues. Germline V gene sequence: CDR1 KGHDR, CDR2 SFDVKD. V lost 3 bases, J lost 2 bases, and 8 bases stayed unmatched. The DNA of the CDR3 is TGTGCCACCAGTGATGCCCAGCGGGGTACTCAAGAGACCCAGTACTTC. Its protein is CATSDAQRGTQETQYF.

In DNA, the CDR3 is TGTGCCAGCAGCCGGACAGGGCAGAACTACGAGCAGTACTTC. Translating gives CASSRTGQNYEQYF. The chain is built from TRBV5-4 and TRBJ2-7; 8 bases agree with TRBD1. Per germline, CDR1 SGHNT and CDR2 YYREEE (reference sequence). The CDR3 consists of 14 residues. The V segment lost 4 bases and the J segment 3 bases; nucleotides outside the gene matches: 6.

The V call is TRBV6-2 or TRBV6-3, the J call TRBJ2-1; 7 bases are a match to TRBD2. V lost 6 bases to trimming and J lost 2 bases; unmatched junction nucleotides: 7. From germline, CDR1 is MNHEY and CDR2 SVGEGT. The CDR3 length is 15 residues. The DNA for the CDR3 is TGTGCCAGCAGACCAGCGGGGCGTCCCTACAATGAGCAGTTCTTC. It translates to CASRPAGRPYNEQFF.